These 24 T cell receptor beta chains were all obtained from the same sample, sequenced in a study of shared clonotypes between healthy human individuals. Libraries were prepared by immunoSEQ multiplex PCR; TCRdb keeps only in-frame clonotypes and omits some of them. The sample lists 1.6 million or so clones, around 97% seen once, with 1.2% in the top ten. Sequenced sample: naive CD4+ T cells sorted from blood. Subset described: CD45RA+ positively selected. The receptors stem from a young man in good health.

The chain recombines TRBV2 with TRBJ1-2; D ambiguous. The germline V gene has CDR1 SNHLY and CDR2 FYNNEI. This CDR3 comprises 17 residues. Trimming stripped 0 bases from V and 1 base from J, with 15 bases between. The CDR3 DNA reads TGTGCCAGCAGTGAAGCCGCGCAGCCCCAATTTAACTATGGCTACACCTTC. It encodes CASSEAAQPQFNYGYTF.

CDR3 nucleotides: TGCGCCAGCAGCTGGGAATTGGTAACCGGGGAGCTGTTTTTT. It is translated as CASSWELVTGELFF. This rearrangement joins TRBV5-1 to TRBJ2-2; D unclear. V shed 3 bases and J shed 5 bases, with 11 bases lying between them. CDR1 is SGHRS, CDR2 YFSETQ, per germline. The CDR3 consists of 14 residues.

In its sample, this clone was seen a few times. CDR3 residues: CASRGDNYNEQFF. The CDR3, as DNA: TGCGCCAGCAGAGGGGACAACTACAATGAGCAGTTCTTC. This chain links TRBV5-1 with TRBJ2-1, with D possibly matching TRBD1 (6 bases). The ends were cut back, 5 bases at V and 3 bases at J, with 9 bases in the middle. CDR1 is SGHRS and CDR2 is YFSETQ in the germline V gene. This CDR3 comprises 13 residues.

The chain links TRBV28 to TRBJ2-3; the D is unclear. The CDR3 runs 15 residues. The germline V gene encodes CDR1 MDHEN and CDR2 SYDVKM. Trimming took 6 bases from V and 6 from J, leaving 19 bases between them. In nucleotides, the CDR3 is TGTGCCAGCAGCCAACCCGTCGGGCCCCTGGATACGCAGTATTTT. Its translation: CASSQPVGPLDTQYF.

The rearrangement joins TRBV5-6 to TRBJ2-1; D is perhaps TRBD2 (7 bases). In germline, CDR1 is SGHDT, CDR2 YYEEEE. V was shortened by 10 bases and J by 8 bases, with 25 bases between the two germline ends. The CDR3 length is 15 residues. The CDR3 reads CAASTRGRAFYEQFF. CDR3 nucleotides: TGTGCCGCTTCGACTAGGGGGAGGGCATTTTATGAGCAGTTCTTC.

The CDR3 region has the DNA TGTGCCAGCAGCCCTCTTAGACTAGCGGGAGTTACTTACGAGCAGTACTTC. Translating it yields CASSPLRLAGVTYEQYF. The V call is TRBV14, the J call TRBJ2-7; TRBD2 matches 12 bases. CDR3 length equals 17 residues. Germline V gives CDR1 SGHDN, CDR2 FVKESK. Losses at the gene ends were 4 bases for V and 4 bases for J; bases not matched to a gene: 11.

The chain uses TRBV28 and TRBJ1-2, with D uncertain. The CDR3 totals 12 residues. Germline-derived CDR1 and CDR2 are MDHEN and SYDVKM. Deletions cut 5 bases from V and 10 bases from J, with 14 bases between. The CDR3 protein is CASSIGGTSYTF. The CDR3 region has the DNA TGTGCCAGCAGTATCGGAGGCACCTCCTACACCTTC.

With regard to this clone: In the same sample, other DNA sequences code for this CDR3. The V call is TRBV10-3, the J call TRBJ1-5; possible D gene TRBD1, 5 bases. V was shortened by 2 bases and J by 7 bases, with 9 bases between the two germline ends. Germline V gives CDR1 ENHRY, CDR2 SYGVKD. The CDR3 length is 13 residues. The chain's CDR3 is CAISEGGGQPQHF. For the CDR3, the DNA is TGTGCCATCAGTGAGGGGGGTGGCCAGCCCCAGCATTTT.

The chain links TRBV2 to TRBJ2-1, with TRBD2 matching 9 bases. Germline loops: CDR1 SNHLY, CDR2 FYNNEI. This CDR3 has 16 amino acids. The J segment lost 5 bases and the V segment lost 3 bases, leaving 8 bases of the junction unmatched. CDR3: CASSDAGGSLDNEQFF. The CDR3, as DNA: TGTGCCAGCAGTGATGCGGGAGGGTCCCTTGACAATGAGCAGTTCTTC.

The chain uses TRBV14 and TRBJ2-1, with a possible D match to TRBD2 (5 bases). The CDR3 is 14 amino acids. CDR1 and CDR2 from the germline V gene are SGHDN and FVKESK. Trimming removed 4 bases from V and 6 bases from J, with 13 bases in between. The CDR3 region is CASSPSGLLNEQFF. CDR3 DNA sequence: TGTGCCAGCAGCCCCAGCGGACTGCTCAATGAGCAGTTCTTC.

The chain combines TRBV28 with TRBJ1-2, with a possible D match to TRBD1 (5 bases). CDR1 is MDHEN, CDR2 SYDVKM, per germline. Trimming removed 5 bases at V and 4 bases at J, with 8 bases between. This CDR3 region has 12 residues. The CDR3 region has the DNA TGTGCCAGCAGTACTAGGGGCTATGGCTACACCTTC. This sequence encodes CASSTRGYGYTF.

The chain has TRBV5-5 and TRBJ2-3; 14 bases agree with TRBD2. The CDR3 extends over 17 amino acids. V was clipped by 0 bases and J by 5 bases; unmatched bases: 5. CDR1 SGHKS and CDR2 YYEKEE come from the germline V gene (reference sequence). As DNA, the CDR3 is TGTGCCAGCAGCTTGGCGACTAGCGGGAGGGCTGGAGATACGCAGTATTTT. Protein product: CASSLATSGRAGDTQYF.

For this clone: This specimen includes other DNA sequences encoding the same CDR3. V gene TRBV18 combines with J gene TRBJ2-3; no clear D gene. The CDR3 loop spans 15 amino acids. Germline V gene data show CDR1 as KGHSH and CDR2 as LQKENI. The germline V and J ends were trimmed by 1 base and 0 bases, with 8 bases remaining between them. This CDR3 is CASSPLGSSTDTQYF. The CDR3 DNA reads TGTGCCAGCTCACCACTCGGCTCTAGCACAGATACGCAGTATTTT.

The chain combines TRBV27 with TRBJ2-7; 12 positions match TRBD1. V was clipped by 7 bases and J by 5 bases; unmatched bases: 9. The CDR3 runs 15 residues. Germline CDR1 is MNHEY and CDR2 is SMNVEV (reference sequence). In DNA, the CDR3 is TGTGCCAGCATGGTCTGGGGGACAGGGGGCAACGAGCAGTACTTC. Encoded protein: CASMVWGTGGNEQYF.

This chain links TRBV9 with TRBJ2-2; D possibly corresponds to TRBD2 (6 bases). Germline loops: CDR1 SGDLS, CDR2 YYNGEE. The V gene lost 0 bases and the J gene lost 6 bases, with 12 bases spanning the gap. This CDR3 has 15 residues. The chain's CDR3 is CASSVEIGGAGELFF. Written as DNA, the CDR3 is TGTGCCAGCAGCGTAGAAATAGGCGGGGCCGGGGAGCTGTTTTTT.

CDR3 DNA: TGTGCCAGCAGCTTAGCCGCGGGGACTTCTGCGCACTACGAGCAGTACTTC. Its protein is CASSLAAGTSAHYEQYF. The chain combines TRBV7-2 with TRBJ2-7; D is possibly TRBD2 (6 bases). This CDR3 region has 17 residues. Germline V lookup: CDR1 SGHTA, CDR2 FQGNSA. Between the trimmed V and J ends, which lost 0 bases and 3 bases, there was a span of 18 bases.

The chain employs TRBV6-4 and TRBJ1-5; 7 nucleotides align to TRBD1. The CDR3 sequence is 14 residues long. Trimming removed 4 bases from V and 7 bases from J; junction bases left unmatched: 7. CDR1 and CDR2 from the germline V gene are MRHNA and SNTAGT. CDR3 in DNA: TGTGCCAGCAGTGCCCAGGGGGACGGCCAGCCCCAGCATTTT. Its translation: CASSAQGDGQPQHF.

This chain links TRBV6-6 with TRBJ1-2, with D possibly TRBD1 on 5 matching bases. Germline loops: CDR1 MNHNY, CDR2 SVGAGI (reference sequence). The CDR3 loop spans 14 amino acids. Trimming took 5 bases from V and 6 from J, leaving 16 bases between them. This chain's CDR3 is CASSPGQPDHGYTF. CDR3 nucleotide sequence: TGTGCCAGCAGTCCGGGGCAGCCGGATCATGGCTACACCTTC.

For this clone: Other DNA sequences in this specimen translate into the identical CDR3. This chain connects TRBV28 to TRBJ2-5; 9 nucleotides align to TRBD1. V gave up 3 bases and J gave up 3 bases; unmatched junction bases: 2. The CDR3 contains 14 residues. The germline V gene encodes CDR1 MDHEN and CDR2 SYDVKM. As DNA, the CDR3 is TGTGCCAGCAGTTTGGGACAGGGAAAAGAGACCCAGTACTTC. Protein: CASSLGQGKETQYF.

V and J are TRBV6-4 and TRBJ2-3, with a tentative D call TRBD2 (6 bases). Germline V gene sequence: CDR1 MRHNA, CDR2 SNTAGT. V was cut by 5 bases and J by 2 bases, with 14 bases left in between. The CDR3 loop spans 15 amino acids. Here the CDR3 reads CASSRDSQFTDTQYF. DNA of the CDR3: TGTGCCAGCAGTAGGGACTCTCAATTCACAGATACGCAGTATTTT.

The chain uses TRBV6-6 and TRBJ2-7; 9 positions match TRBD2. Germline V gives CDR1 MNHNY, CDR2 SVGAGI (reference sequence). This CDR3 region has 15 residues. V was clipped by 7 bases and J by 0 bases; unmatched bases: 7. CDR3 nucleotides: TGTGCCAGCATTGAGAGCGGGAGGAGCTCCTACGAGCAGTACTTC. Amino acid sequence: CASIESGRSSYEQYF.

To note about this clone: Other DNA sequences in the same sample also yield this CDR3. The gene calls are TRBV9 and TRBJ2-1, with D uncertain. Trimming removed 0 bases at V and 1 base at J, with 8 bases between. Looked up from germline, CDR1 is SGDLS and CDR2 is YYNGEE. The CDR3 consists of 15 residues. The CDR3 bases are TGTGCCAGCAGCGTAGGCCCGGCGTCCTACAATGAGCAGTTCTTC. Protein product: CASSVGPASYNEQFF.

The rearrangement uses TRBV15 and TRBJ2-5; no firm D call. V was clipped by 3 bases and J by 0 bases, with 8 bases between them. CDR3 length: 14 residues. Germline CDR1 reads LNHNV; CDR2 reads YYDKDF (reference sequence). The CDR3, as DNA: TGTGCCACCAGCAGGGCAACGTACCAAGAGACCCAGTACTTC. Translating it yields CATSRATYQETQYF.

Turning to this clone: This CDR3 is also generated by other DNA sequences in the sample. V usage is TRBV5-1 and J usage is TRBJ2-7; maybe TRBD2 (5 bases). Trimming removed 0 bases at V and 1 base at J, with 8 bases between. The CDR3 is 14 residues long. Germline assignment: CDR1 SGHRS and CDR2 YFSETQ. The CDR3 reads CASSLGLASYEQYF. CDR3 DNA: TGCGCCAGCAGCTTGGGTCTAGCTTCCTACGAGCAGTACTTC.